The entry that follows covers one T cell receptor beta chain sequence. This entry comes from a study of shared T cell receptors in the human thymus. Profiling relied on immunoSEQ multiplex PCR, and the TCRdb table lists in-frame clones only, not all of them. The profile shows 450,000 to 650,000 clones, approximately 78% of them singletons. In addition, the sample was reused for a study of human thymus T cells. Per that paper: It was healthy Finnish infants having corrective surgery for congenital heart defects who were the donors. Thymic tissue was derived from resections collected during corrective heart surgery. Highly overlapping thymic repertoires in unrelated individuals were reported by related research.

Material for sequencing was thymocytes. The clonotype comes from a boy younger than two with a congenital heart defect.

This CDR3 is CASSLGGTGGKPQHF. The CDR3 DNA sequence: TGTGCCAGCAGCTTAGGTGGGACAGGGGGGAAGCCCCAGCATTTT. The chain has TRBV7-2 and TRBJ1-5, with 11 bases matching TRBD1. V trimming: 1 base; J trimming: 8 bases; junction bases outside the gene matches: 4. The germline gives CDR1 SGHTA, CDR2 FQGNSA. This CDR3 has 15 residues.